A selection of T cell receptor beta chains follows, all from one sample in a study of PD-L1 blockade in urothelial cancer. TCRdb keeps only in-frame clones here, not all; method: immunoSEQ multiplex PCR. The sample lists approximately 100,000 clones, 90% to 95% occurring once. Here the sequenced sample was PBMCs, taken around atezolizumab (anti-PD-L1) treatment. These receptors all come from a woman at least 80 years old with urothelial cancer. Both conserved end residues are part of each CDR3. A D gene is named only where the DNA matches it firmly. Part of the rows lack a size; the others show once, few, many or a class for expanded clones.

>TRBJ2-5|-|-|TRBV5-6
CASSADFGREETQYF
TGTGCCAGCAGCGCCGATTTTGGGAGAGAAGAGACCCAGTACTTC
>TRBJ2-6|-|-|TRBV5-1
CASSWGTVGANVLTF
TGCGCCAGCAGCTGGGGGACTGTTGGGGCCAACGTCCTGACTTTC
>TRBJ2-7|-|-|TRBV5-1
CASSLVADYEQYF
TGCGCCAGCAGCTTGGTTGCAGACTACGAGCAGTACTTC
>TRBJ1-4|-|-|TRBV7-8
CASSLGLTTNEKLFF
TGTGCCAGCAGCTTAGGGCTCACAACTAATGAAAAACTGTTTTTT
>TRBJ2-5|TRBD2|-|TRBV9
CASSPGTSGRETQYF
TGTGCCAGCAGCCCTGGGACTAGCGGGCGGGAGACCCAGTACTTC
>TRBJ2-7|TRBD2|-|TRBV7-6
CASSLAAAGGGYEQYF
TGTGCCAGCAGCTTAGCTGCAGCGGGAGGGGGATACGAGCAGTACTTC
>TRBJ1-5|-|-|TRBV28
CASSLRGNSNQPQHF
TGTGCCAGCAGTTTACGGGGAAATAGCAATCAGCCCCAGCATTTT
>TRBJ2-7|-|-|TRBV27
CASSLSSAYEQYF
TGTGCCAGCAGTTTATCATCAGCCTACGAGCAGTACTTC
>TRBJ1-1|-|-|TRBV5-5
CASSPGMGQEVF
TGTGCCAGCAGCCCCGGCATGGGCCAGGAGGTCTTT
>TRBJ2-2|TRBD1|-|TRBV11-2
CASSLEGTEGRLFF
TGTGCCAGCAGCTTAGAGGGGACAGAAGGACGGCTGTTTTTT
>TRBJ2-7|TRBD1|-|TRBV7-9
CASSSPGQGTYEQYF
TGTGCCAGCAGCTCGCCGGGACAGGGAACCTACGAGCAGTACTTC
>TRBJ1-1|TRBD1|once|TRBV7-8
CASRVGTVNTEAFF
TGTGCCAGCAGGGTTGGGACAGTGAACACTGAAGCTTTCTTT